Presented here are 5 T cell receptor beta chains from one specimen sequenced in a study of CD8 T cells in ankylosing spondylitis. TCRdb itself ran the 5' RACE reads through MiXCR, one entry per CDR3 protein. The sample records 120,000 to 150,000 distinct CDR3 sequences, 7% to 9% being singletons. Sequencing input: synovial fluid, either unsorted or a sorted T cell fraction (not recorded which). These TCRs come from a male donor with ankylosing spondylitis.

This clonotype was detected a few times. V usage is TRBV12-5 and J usage is TRBJ2-1; D is unclear. The CDR3 runs 15 residues. With 2 bases removed from V and 5 bases from J, the gap between germline ends came to 13 bases. Germline lookup yields CDR1 LGHNT and CDR2 FRNRAP. The CDR3 DNA reads as TGTGCTAGTGGTTTGTGGTCGGCTGGGGACAATGAGCAGTTCTTC. This translates into CASGLWSAGDNEQFF.

This clonotype was observed at least ten times. This chain joins TRBV28 and TRBJ1-1, with 7 nucleotides matching TRBD1. V gave up 5 bases and J gave up 3 bases; unmatched junction bases: 9. The CDR3 loop spans 15 amino acids. Looked up from germline, CDR1 is MDHEN and CDR2 is SYDVKM. The CDR3: CASSPWGTDYTEAFF. Here the CDR3 DNA reads TGTGCCAGCAGTCCGTGGGGGACAGATTACACTGAAGCTTTCTTT.

This clonotype was counted at least ten times. This chain joins TRBV20-1 and TRBJ2-3; D might be TRBD1 or TRBD2, each matching 5 bases. The CDR3 extends over 14 amino acids. Trimming stripped 6 bases from V and 11 bases from J, with 24 bases between. The germline V gene encodes CDR1 DFQATT and CDR2 SNEGSKA (reference sequence). In DNA form, the CDR3 reads TGCAGTGCCGTTGGCTGGGACGCCTGGAGTGAGCAGTATTTT. Its protein product is CSAVGWDAWSEQYF.

In DNA form, the CDR3 reads TGTGCCAGCACGAACATAGGGGAGACCCAGTACTTC. Protein product: CASTNIGETQYF. The gene calls are TRBV6-6 and TRBJ2-5; no reliable D call. From germline, CDR1 is MNHNY and CDR2 SVGAGI (reference sequence). V lost 7 bases, J lost 5 bases, and 11 bases lay in between. This CDR3 comprises 12 residues.

This clonotype was recorded at least ten times. V and J are TRBV4-1 and TRBJ2-1, with 11 nucleotides matching TRBD2. The length of the CDR3 is 18 residues. The V segment lost 0 bases and the J segment 2 bases; nucleotides outside the gene matches: 6. Germline V lookup: CDR1 MGHRA, CDR2 YSYEKL. The CDR3 region has the DNA TGCGCCAGCAGCCAAGAACTAGCGGGGGACCCAACCTACAATGAGCAGTTCTTC. This translates into CASSQELAGDPTYNEQFF.